This T cell receptor (beta chain) was retrieved from a study of OX40 agonist ivuxolimab in advanced cancers. Background on the study: Two patients with cutaneous melanoma and one with hepatocellular carcinoma, three in total, showed partial responses.

The method was immunoSEQ multiplex PCR; TCRdb's version includes in-frame clones alone and lacks a portion of them. The profile shows over 20,000 clones, more than 75% of them singletons. Germline assignment: CDR1 SGDLS and CDR2 YYNGEE. V lost 0 bases, J lost 6 bases, and 9 bases lay in between. The CDR3 spans 14 residues. This receptor was identified in an adult with an advanced solid tumor such as melanoma, head and neck, liver or kidney cancer. V usage is TRBV9 and J usage is TRBJ2-2, with D unresolved. The sample in question was CD4+ or CD8+ T cells sorted from blood, obtained in a trial of the OX40 agonist ivuxolimab. DNA of the CDR3: TGTGCCAGCAGCGTAGAGGGCAACCCCGGGGAGCTGTTTTTT. This encodes CASSVEGNPGELFF.